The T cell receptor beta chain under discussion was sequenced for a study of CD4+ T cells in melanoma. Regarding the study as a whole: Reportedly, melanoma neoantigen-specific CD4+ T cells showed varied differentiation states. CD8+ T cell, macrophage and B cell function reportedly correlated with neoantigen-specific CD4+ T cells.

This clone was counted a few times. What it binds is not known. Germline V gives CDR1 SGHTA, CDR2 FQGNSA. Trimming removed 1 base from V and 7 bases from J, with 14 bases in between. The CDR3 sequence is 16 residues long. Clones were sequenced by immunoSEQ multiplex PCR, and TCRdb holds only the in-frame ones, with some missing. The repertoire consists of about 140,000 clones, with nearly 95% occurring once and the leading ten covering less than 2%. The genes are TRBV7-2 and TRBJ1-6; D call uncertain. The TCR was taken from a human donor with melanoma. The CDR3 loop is CASSLVGIRPNSPLHF. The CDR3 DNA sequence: TGTGCCAGCAGCTTAGTAGGGATACGACCCAATTCACCCCTCCACTTT.